A single sample gave rise to the 5 T cell receptor beta chains below, sequenced in a study of graft-versus-host responses after intestinal transplantation. Libraries were prepared by immunoSEQ multiplex PCR; TCRdb keeps only in-frame clonotypes and omits some of them. The table has about 36,000 clones, roughly 95% seen once. Their cognate antigens are unknown. The sequenced sample was unstimulated CD4+ T cells sorted from spleen or lymph node cells, obtained before transplant. The source is a human donor who was the organ donor for an intestinal transplant.

This sequence joins TRBV6-5 and TRBJ1-5; D not resolved. V lost 5 bases and J 3 bases, leaving 14 bases between the germline ends. CDR1 MNHEY and CDR2 SVGAGI come from the germline V gene. This CDR3 is 15 amino acids long. DNA of the CDR3: TGTGCCAGCAGTCCGGTCAGGAATTACAATCAGCCCCAGCATTTT. Protein: CASSPVRNYNQPQHF.

The CDR3 here is CASSFGDSRYNEQFF. The CDR3 DNA follows: TGCGCCAGCAGCTTCGGGGACAGTAGGTACAATGAGCAGTTCTTC. The genes are TRBV5-1 and TRBJ2-1; 7 nucleotides agree with TRBD1. The germline V gene encodes CDR1 SGHRS and CDR2 YFSETQ. The length of the CDR3 is 15 residues. Trimming at V came to 2 bases and at J to 4 bases, leaving 6 bases not matched to a gene.

J is TRBJ2-1 and V is TRBV30; maybe TRBD2 (6 bases). The CDR3 covers 13 residues. Trimming left V 4 bases short and J 3 bases short, with 10 bases between. CDR1 GTSNPN and CDR2 SVGIG come from the germline V gene (reference sequence). This CDR3 is CAWKGLNYNEQFF. Written as DNA, the CDR3 is TGTGCCTGGAAGGGACTTAACTACAATGAGCAGTTCTTC.

With regard to this clone: One junction end does not reproduce the germline sequence, and a read error may be involved. The chain links TRBV11-2 to TRBJ2-3; D gene uncertain. CDR3 length equals 14 residues. Germline CDR1 is SGHAT and CDR2 is FQNNGV. The chain's CDR3 is CASSLDPYTDTQYF. CDR3 DNA sequence: TGTGCCAGCAGCCTAGACCCCTACACAGATACGCAGTATTTT.

The CDR3 spells CASSLGLAGGRIYNEQFF. In DNA form, the CDR3 reads TGTGCCAGCAGCTTGGGTCTAGCGGGGGGGAGAATATACAATGAGCAGTTCTTC. The chain joins TRBV5-6 to TRBJ2-1, with TRBD2 matching over 12 bases. The germline CDR1 and CDR2 sequences are SGHDT and YYEEEE. The V segment lost 0 bases and the J segment 4 bases; nucleotides outside the gene matches: 8. The CDR3 is 18 amino acids.